This record covers a single TCR beta chain. This sample was included in a study of T cell responses to AZD1222 COVID-19 vaccine. Using immunoSEQ multiplex PCR, the repertoire was profiled, and TCRdb retains in-frame clones only, with some absent. Here the sample spans around 110,000 clones, 88% being singletons. Germline V gene sequence: CDR1 MDHEN, CDR2 SYDVKM. J lost 2 bases, V lost 3 bases, and 8 bases had no gene match. This CDR3 contains 16 residues. This material consisted of peripheral blood, taken on day 0 of AZD1222 vaccination. This clonotype was obtained from an adult in good health. V gene TRBV28 combines with J gene TRBJ2-7, with TRBD2 matching over 9 bases. The CDR3, as DNA: TGTGCCAGCAGTTTCGTAGGACTAGCGCGGCCCTACGAGCAGTACTTC. This encodes CASSFVGLARPYEQYF.